The 13 T cell receptor beta chains below all came from one sample that was sequenced in a study of T cells in localized non-small cell lung cancer. Sequencing used immunoSEQ multiplex PCR; TCRdb keeps in-frame clones, though not all of them. The repertoire holds tens of thousands of clones, with almost 90% as singletons. The sample in question was peripheral blood, obtained before any cancer treatment. The origin of the receptors is a female donor of 60 years or more with stage I squamous cell lung carcinoma.

This clone has a single count. The CDR3 is CASSLDRGANEKLFF. CDR3 sequence (DNA): TGTGCCAGCAGCTTGGACAGGGGTGCTAATGAAAAACTGTTTTTT. The J gene is TRBJ1-4, the V gene TRBV13; 9 bases are a match to TRBD1. Unmatched junction bases numbered 2, after V lost 3 bases and J lost 3 bases. The CDR3 runs 15 residues. Germline V lookup: CDR1 PRHDT, CDR2 FYEKMQ (reference sequence).

The gene calls are TRBV14 and TRBJ1-4, with a possible D match to TRBD1 (5 bases). Germline V gene lookup returns CDR1 SGHDN and CDR2 FVKESK. The germline V and J ends were trimmed by 0 bases and 8 bases, with 16 bases remaining between them. The CDR3 runs 16 residues. CDR3 nucleotides: TGTGCCAGCAGCCAAGAGGGGGGGGATTTCACGGAAAAACTGTTTTTT. It yields the protein CASSQEGGDFTEKLFF. Together with reference TRBV14 and TRBJ1-4, the CDR3 gives the full variable domain: EAGVTQFPSHSVIEKGQTVTLRCDPISGHDNLYWYRRVMGKEIKFLLHFVKESKQDESGMPNNRFLAERTGGTYSTLKVQPAELEDSGVYFCASSQEGGDFTEKLFFGSGTQLSVL.

The rearrangement links TRBV7-3 to TRBJ2-5; 8 bases align to TRBD2. V lost 2 bases to trimming and J lost 0 bases; unmatched junction nucleotides: 2. Germline CDR1 SGHTA, CDR2 FQGTGA. This CDR3 comprises 15 residues. The CDR3, as DNA: TGTGCCAGCAGCTTAGCACTAGCGGACCAAGAGACCCAGTACTTC. Its translation: CASSLALADQETQYF.

J is TRBJ2-7 and V is TRBV15, with TRBD2 matching over 8 bases. The J call is doubtful: the DNA matches TRBJ2-1 better. From germline, CDR1 is LNHNV and CDR2 YYDKDF (reference sequence). This CDR3 spans 17 amino acids. Here the CDR3 DNA reads TGTGCCACCAGCAGAGGCCAAGTCGGCGGGAGGCACGATGAGCAGTTCTTC. Residues: CATSRGQVGGRHDEQFF.

CDR3 sequence reads: CSVGPQGAKNIQYF. The DNA of the CDR3 is TGCAGCGTTGGCCCCCAGGGTGCCAAAAACATTCAGTACTTC. The chain has TRBV29-1 and TRBJ2-4; D is possibly TRBD1 (5 bases). Trimming pared 4 bases from V and 1 base from J, leaving 11 bases between. Germline V gene sequence: CDR1 SQVTM, CDR2 ANQGSEA. The CDR3 has 14 residues.

The chain uses TRBV11-2 and TRBJ2-1, with D unresolved. Trimming pared 1 base from V and 6 bases from J, leaving 16 bases between. Germline CDR1 and CDR2: SGHAT and FQNNGV. There are 16 residues in the CDR3. The CDR3 is CASSLGPSEMANEQFF. CDR3 nucleotide sequence: TGTGCCAGCAGCTTAGGCCCAAGCGAGATGGCCAATGAGCAGTTCTTC.

This clone was counted a few times. The gene calls are TRBV6-5 and TRBJ1-4; 9 nucleotides match TRBD1. The CDR3 runs to 14 residues. CDR1 and CDR2 (germline): MNHEY, SVGAGI. Trimming took 6 bases from V and 8 from J; bases not matched to a gene: 7. The DNA of the CDR3 is TGTGCCAGCAGCCCGGACAGGGGACGGGAAAAACTGTTTTTT. This gives the protein CASSPDRGREKLFF.

The V call is TRBV5-1, the J call TRBJ1-2; 7 bases align to TRBD1. CDR3 length: 15 residues. Germline V gives CDR1 SGHRS, CDR2 YFSETQ. V lost 4 bases and J lost 4; bases outside the gene matches: 10. The CDR3 is CASSGRGQEVYGYTF. The CDR3 DNA reads as TGCGCCAGCAGCGGAAGAGGACAGGAGGTCTATGGCTACACCTTC.

V gene TRBV9 combines with J gene TRBJ1-4, with no clear D. Germline V gene data show CDR1 as SGDLS and CDR2 as YYNGEE. The CDR3 consists of 14 residues. Deletions cut 0 bases from V and 6 bases from J, with 9 bases between. Written as DNA, the CDR3 is TGTGCCAGCAGCGTAGCCGGATTAGATGAAAAACTGTTTTTT. It yields the protein CASSVAGLDEKLFF.

The chain combines TRBV7-6 with TRBJ2-7; perhaps D is TRBD1 or TRBD2 (5 bases each). Per the germline V gene, CDR1 is SGHVS and CDR2 is FNYEAQ. This CDR3 is built from 15 residues. V was shortened by 2 bases and J by 4 bases, with 15 bases between the two germline ends. CDR3 in DNA: TGTGCCAGCAGCTTAAGGGGAGCCTCCTTATACGAGCAGTACTTC. Protein sequence: CASSLRGASLYEQYF.

This sequence joins TRBV12-5 and TRBJ2-7; D may correspond to TRBD1 or TRBD2 (6 bases each). This CDR3 has 15 amino acids. Germline-derived CDR1 and CDR2 are LGHNT and FRNRAP. V was clipped by 2 bases and J by 0 bases, with 11 bases between them. The CDR3 bases are TGTGCTAGTGGTTTGCCCCGGGGGCTCTCCTACGAGCAGTACTTC. Translating it yields CASGLPRGLSYEQYF.

The chain combines TRBV9 with TRBJ2-1; D might be TRBD2 (6 bases). The length of the CDR3 is 14 residues. V lost 4 bases, J lost 3 bases, and 11 bases lay in between. The germline CDR1 and CDR2 sequences are SGDLS and YYNGEE. The CDR3 nucleotides are TGTGCCAGCAGCCCGGGGACTGTCTACAATGAGCAGTTCTTC. Its protein product is CASSPGTVYNEQFF.

The gene calls are TRBV7-2 and TRBJ2-1; D not resolved. Looked up from germline, CDR1 is SGHTA and CDR2 is FQGNSA. The V end lost 1 base, the J end lost 0 bases, and 7 bases lay between the germline ends. This CDR3 comprises 15 residues. CDR3: CASSLDSPSYNEQFF. As DNA, the CDR3 is TGTGCCAGCAGCTTAGATAGTCCCTCCTACAATGAGCAGTTCTTC.